The present entry profiles one TCR beta chain with its context. The data derive from a study of shared clonotypes between healthy human individuals. Generated by immunoSEQ multiplex PCR, the TCRdb table keeps only in-frame clones and is missing some. The table lists about 680,000 clones, around 73% of them singletons. This CDR3 comprises 12 residues. Between the trimmed V and J ends, which lost 3 bases and 6 bases, there was a span of 10 bases. CDR1 is SGHRS and CDR2 is YFSETQ in the germline V gene. Into CD45RA+ naive and CD45RA-negative memory subsets, the CD4+ cells were split. This sequence joins TRBV5-1 and TRBJ2-7; D call uncertain. Sequencing was carried out using memory CD4+ T cells sorted from blood. Subset here: CD45RA-negative fraction. The TCR comes from a woman younger than 45 in good health. CDR3 DNA sequence: TGCGCCAGCAGCTATGACGGGCCCGAGCAGTACTTC. It codes for CASSYDGPEQYF.